This is a list of T cell receptor beta chains from one sample in a study of T and B cells in COVID-19 patients. TCRdb recomputed calls from the multiplex PCR reads with MiXCR, one row per CDR3 protein. The sample lists around 30,000 distinct CDR3 sequences, 32% occurring once. Sequenced input: blood. All receptors derive from a human donor who had recovered from COVID-19. Both conserved end residues are part of each CDR3. D genes are given only for firm matches. Some rows have no size entry. The others give once, few or many, or a class for an expanded clone.

abundance	j_gene	len	v_gene	d_gene	CDR3aa	CDR3nt
.	TRBJ2-1	13	TRBV6-2/TRBV6-3	TRBD1	CASSQQGPRGQFF	TGTGCCAGCAGTCAACAGGGGCCTCGGGGGCAGTTCTTC
.	TRBJ2-7	14	TRBV20-1	TRBD1	CSARSGTEFYEQYF	TGCAGTGCTAGATCCGGGACAGAGTTCTACGAGCAGTACTTC
.	TRBJ2-2	17	TRBV20-1	.	CSARHLRRPTGDWELFF	TGCAGTGCTAGACACCTTAGGCGGCCAACGGGGGACTGGGAGCTGTTTTTT
.	TRBJ2-3	17	TRBV28	TRBD2	CASSTRAGSISTDTQYF	TGTGCCAGCAGTACACGAGCGGGGTCTATTAGCACAGATACGCAGTATTTT
few	TRBJ2-7	15	TRBV6-5	TRBD1	CASSSTGGNTYEQYF	TGTGCCAGCAGTTCGACAGGGGGCAATACCTACGAGCAGTACTTC
few	TRBJ1-6	15	TRBV5-6	TRBD1	CASSWGDRSYSPLHF	TGTGCCAGCAGCTGGGGGGACAGGTCTTACTCACCCCTCCACTTT
.	TRBJ2-2	15	TRBV7-2	.	CASSVGRASGMELFF	TGTGCCAGCAGCGTTGGACGGGCCTCCGGAATGGAGCTGTTTTTT
.	TRBJ2-7	15	TRBV5-6	.	CASSLFIVRADEQYF	TGTGCCAGCAGCTTGTTTATAGTCAGGGCCGACGAGCAGTACTTC
.	TRBJ2-3	17	TRBV10-3	TRBD2	CAISESTPAGGWGAQYF	TGTGCCATCAGTGAGTCGACTCCCGCGGGAGGCTGGGGGGCGCAGTATTTT
.	TRBJ2-6	16	TRBV5-6	.	CASSYSGFAGANVLTF	TGTGCCAGCAGCTACTCAGGGTTCGCCGGGGCCAACGTCCTGACTTTC
few	TRBJ2-1	14	TRBV18	TRBD1	CASSREQGDTEQFF	TGTGCCAGCTCCCGAGAACAGGGGGATACTGAGCAGTTCTTC
medium-sized	TRBJ2-1	23	TRBV19	TRBD2	CASSNRDRRVTLWGLAGHNEQFF	TGTGCCAGTAGTAACCGGGACAGAAGAGTAACATTGTGGGGACTAGCGGGCCACAATGAGCAGTTCTTC
.	TRBJ2-7	14	TRBV6-5	TRBD1	CASSSPRTGGEQYF	TGTGCCAGCAGTTCTCCCCGGACAGGGGGCGAGCAGTACTTC
few	TRBJ2-3	16	TRBV6-2/TRBV6-3	.	CASSAGLYGGTDTQYF	TGTGCCAGCAGCGCCGGCCTGTATGGGGGCACAGATACGCAGTATTTT
medium-sized	TRBJ2-3	12	TRBV27	.	CASSQLDDTQYF	TGTGCCAGCAGCCAACTGGATGATACGCAGTATTTT
.	TRBJ2-3	14	TRBV12-3/TRBV12-4	TRBD1	CASTTDRGTDTQYF	TGTGCCAGCACCACGGACAGGGGGACAGATACGCAGTATTTT
.	TRBJ2-2	17	TRBV27	TRBD1	CASSTPTVGGGTGELFF	TGTGCCAGCAGTACCCCCACGGTAGGGGGCGGGACCGGGGAGCTGTTTTTT
.	TRBJ1-3	14	TRBV6-5	.	CASSTSGSGNTIYF	TGTGCCAGCAGTACCTCGGGCTCTGGAAACACCATATATTTT
.	TRBJ1-3	13	TRBV5-4	.	CASTQGDGNTIYF	TGTGCCAGCACCCAGGGTGATGGAAACACCATATATTTT
.	TRBJ1-2	11	TRBV7-9	.	CARSPSYGYTF	TGTGCCAGAAGCCCCTCGTATGGCTACACCTTC
medium-sized	TRBJ2-7	13	TRBV6-6	.	CASSYDGVYEQYF	TGTGCCAGCAGTTACGACGGGGTCTACGAGCAGTACTTC
.	TRBJ2-4	13	TRBV12-3/TRBV12-4	TRBD1	CASSLFQGAIQYF	TGTGCCAGCAGTTTATTTCAGGGGGCGATTCAGTACTTC
many	TRBJ2-1	13	TRBV12-3/TRBV12-4	TRBD1	CASSRQGYNEQFF	TGTGCCAGCAGCCGACAGGGGTACAATGAGCAGTTCTTC
.	TRBJ1-5	13	TRBV20-1	.	CSAHGGGNQPQHF	TGCAGTGCTCACGGGGGAGGGAATCAGCCCCAGCATTTT
.	TRBJ2-6	16	TRBV28	.	CASSLWVGSGANVLTF	TGTGCCAGCAGTTTGTGGGTAGGATCTGGGGCCAACGTCCTGACTTTC
.	TRBJ2-1	15	TRBV20-1	TRBD1	CSAHPPDRGGHEQFF	TGCAGTGCGCATCCCCCGGACAGGGGCGGGCATGAGCAGTTCTTC
few	TRBJ2-3	14	TRBV11-1	.	CASSPDPGPDTQYF	TGTGCCAGCAGCCCCGACCCGGGACCAGATACGCAGTATTTT
few	TRBJ1-5	16	TRBV15	.	CATSRGISGSNQPQHF	TGTGCCACCAGCAGGGGGATTTCGGGGAGCAATCAGCCCCAGCATTTT
.	TRBJ2-5	13	TRBV20-1	.	CSAEWQGGLLGYF	TGCAGTGCTGAGTGGCAGGGGGGGCTATTAGGGTACTTC
.	TRBJ2-7	15	TRBV4-3	.	CASSQLPRSSYEQYF	TGCGCCAGCAGCCAACTCCCCAGGAGCTCCTACGAGCAGTACTTC
.	TRBJ2-1	15	TRBV7-9	.	CASSLVGRSYNEQFF	TGTGCCAGCAGCTTAGTAGGCCGCTCCTACAATGAGCAGTTCTTC
.	TRBJ1-6	15	TRBV5-5	TRBD1	CASYRDREIRSPLHF	TGTGCCAGCTACCGGGACAGGGAAATTCGTTCACCCCTCCACTTT
.	TRBJ2-1	13	TRBV20-1	.	CSARVRVLVEQFF	TGCAGTGCTAGAGTTAGGGTCCTAGTTGAGCAGTTCTTC
few	TRBJ1-2	15	TRBV15	.	CATSRVRAANYGYTF	TGTGCCACCAGCAGAGTTCGGGCAGCTAACTATGGCTACACCTTC
many	TRBJ2-2	15	TRBV5-5	TRBD1	CASSFQGARTGELFF	TGTGCCAGCAGCTTTCAGGGGGCGCGCACCGGGGAGCTGTTTTTT
.	TRBJ2-3	14	TRBV5-4	.	CASSLDRSTDTQYF	TGTGCCAGCAGCCTGGACCGAAGCACAGATACGCAGTATTTT
few	TRBJ2-1	14	TRBV5-4	.	CASSLRGSYNEQFF	TGTGCCAGCAGCTTGCGGGGCTCCTACAATGAGCAGTTCTTC
few	TRBJ2-7	14	TRBV18	.	CASSPRTDNYEQYF	TGTGCCAGCTCACCCAGGACAGACAACTACGAGCAGTACTTC